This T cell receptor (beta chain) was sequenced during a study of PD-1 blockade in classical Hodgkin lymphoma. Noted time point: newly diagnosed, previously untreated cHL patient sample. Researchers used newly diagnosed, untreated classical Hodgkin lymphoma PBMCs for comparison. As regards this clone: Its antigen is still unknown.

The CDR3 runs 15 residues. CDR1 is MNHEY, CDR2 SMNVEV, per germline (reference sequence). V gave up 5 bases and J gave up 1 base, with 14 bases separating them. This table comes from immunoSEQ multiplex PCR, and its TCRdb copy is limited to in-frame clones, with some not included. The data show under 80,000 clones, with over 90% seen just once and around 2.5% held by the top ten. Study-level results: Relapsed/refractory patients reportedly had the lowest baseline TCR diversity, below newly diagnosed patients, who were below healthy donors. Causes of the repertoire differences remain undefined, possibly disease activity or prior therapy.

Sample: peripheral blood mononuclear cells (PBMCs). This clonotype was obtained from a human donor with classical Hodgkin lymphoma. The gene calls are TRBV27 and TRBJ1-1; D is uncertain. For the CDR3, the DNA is TGTGCCAGCAGTATCCTCCCGACGGGGAACACTGAAGCTTTCTTT. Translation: CASSILPTGNTEAFF.